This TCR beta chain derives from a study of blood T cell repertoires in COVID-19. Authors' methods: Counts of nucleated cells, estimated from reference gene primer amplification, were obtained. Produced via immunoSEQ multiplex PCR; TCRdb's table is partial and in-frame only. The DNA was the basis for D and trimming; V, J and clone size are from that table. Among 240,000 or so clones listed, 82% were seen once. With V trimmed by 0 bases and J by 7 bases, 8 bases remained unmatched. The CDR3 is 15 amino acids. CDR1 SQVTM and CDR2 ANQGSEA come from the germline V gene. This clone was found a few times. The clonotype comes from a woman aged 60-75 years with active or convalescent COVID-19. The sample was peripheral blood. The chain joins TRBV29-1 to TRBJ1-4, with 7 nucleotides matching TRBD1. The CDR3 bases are TGCAGCGTTGAAGATCTGGCAGGGGGTGGTGAAAAACTGTTTTTT. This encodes CSVEDLAGGGEKLFF.